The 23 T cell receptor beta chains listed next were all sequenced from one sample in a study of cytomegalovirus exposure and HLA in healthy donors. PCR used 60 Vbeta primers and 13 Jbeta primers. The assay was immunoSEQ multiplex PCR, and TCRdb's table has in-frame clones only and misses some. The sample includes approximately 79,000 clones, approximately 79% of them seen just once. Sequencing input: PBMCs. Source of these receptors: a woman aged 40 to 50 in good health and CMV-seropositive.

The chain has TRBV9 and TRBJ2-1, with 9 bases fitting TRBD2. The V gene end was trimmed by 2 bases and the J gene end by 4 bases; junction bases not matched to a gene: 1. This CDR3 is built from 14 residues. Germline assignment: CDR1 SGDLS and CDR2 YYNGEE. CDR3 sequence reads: CASSVTSGYNEQFF. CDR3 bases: TGTGCCAGCAGCGTTACTAGCGGGTACAATGAGCAGTTCTTC.

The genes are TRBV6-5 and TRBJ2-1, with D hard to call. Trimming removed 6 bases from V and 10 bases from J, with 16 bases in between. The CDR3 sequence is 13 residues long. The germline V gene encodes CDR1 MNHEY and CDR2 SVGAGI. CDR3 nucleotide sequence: TGTGCCAGCAGAGAGAGTGGGCTTTGGGAGCAGTTCTTC. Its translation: CASRESGLWEQFF.

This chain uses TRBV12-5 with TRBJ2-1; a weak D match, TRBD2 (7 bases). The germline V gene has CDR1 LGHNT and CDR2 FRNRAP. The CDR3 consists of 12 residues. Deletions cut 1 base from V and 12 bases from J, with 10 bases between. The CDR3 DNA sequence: TGTGCTAGTGGTTTGGAGGGGGGGTCGCAGTTCTTC. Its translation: CASGLEGGSQFF.

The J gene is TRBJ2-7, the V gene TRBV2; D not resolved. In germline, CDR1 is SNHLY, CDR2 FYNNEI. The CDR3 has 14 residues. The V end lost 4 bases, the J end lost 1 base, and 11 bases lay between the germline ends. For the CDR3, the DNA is TGTGCCAGCAGTGCCCGAGTGGAGTCCTACGAGCAGTACTTC. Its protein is CASSARVESYEQYF.

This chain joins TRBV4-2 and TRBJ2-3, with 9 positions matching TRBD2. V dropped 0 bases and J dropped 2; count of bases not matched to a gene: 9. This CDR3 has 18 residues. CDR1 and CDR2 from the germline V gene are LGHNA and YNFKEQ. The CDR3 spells CASSQDIRASGITDTQYF. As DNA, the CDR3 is TGTGCCAGCAGCCAAGACATCCGGGCTAGCGGGATCACAGATACGCAGTATTTT.

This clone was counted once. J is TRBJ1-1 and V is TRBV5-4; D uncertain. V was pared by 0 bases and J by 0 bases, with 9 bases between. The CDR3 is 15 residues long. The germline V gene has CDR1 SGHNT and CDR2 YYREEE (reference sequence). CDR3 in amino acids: CASSLGSPMNTEAFF. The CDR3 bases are TGTGCCAGCAGCTTGGGGTCCCCTATGAACACTGAAGCTTTCTTT.

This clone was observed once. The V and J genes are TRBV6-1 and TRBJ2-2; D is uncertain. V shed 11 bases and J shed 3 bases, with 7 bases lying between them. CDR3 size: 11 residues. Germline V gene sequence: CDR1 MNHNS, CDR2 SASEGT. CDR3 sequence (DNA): TGTGCCGTACGGTACACCGGGGAGCTGTTTTTT. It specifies CAVRYTGELFF.

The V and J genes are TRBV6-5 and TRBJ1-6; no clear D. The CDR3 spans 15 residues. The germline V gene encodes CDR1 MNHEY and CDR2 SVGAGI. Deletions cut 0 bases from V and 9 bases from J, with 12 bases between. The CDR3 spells CASSYSTVDFSPLHF. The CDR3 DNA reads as TGTGCCAGCAGTTACTCGACGGTGGACTTTTCACCCCTCCACTTT.

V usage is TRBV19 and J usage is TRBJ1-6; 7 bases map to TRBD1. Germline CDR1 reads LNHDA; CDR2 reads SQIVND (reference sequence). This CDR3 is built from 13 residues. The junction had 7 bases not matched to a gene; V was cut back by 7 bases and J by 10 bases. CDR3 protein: CASIGQVGSPLHF. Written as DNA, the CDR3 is TGTGCCAGTATCGGACAGGTTGGGTCACCCCTCCACTTT.

CDR3 residues: CASSPGDSSYEQYF. As DNA, the CDR3 is TGTGCCAGCAGCCCTGGGGACAGCTCCTACGAGCAGTACTTC. The J gene is TRBJ2-7, the V gene TRBV9; 7 nucleotides agree with TRBD1. Germline V lookup: CDR1 SGDLS, CDR2 YYNGEE. The CDR3 runs 14 residues. The J segment lost 0 bases and the V segment lost 4 bases, leaving 4 bases of the junction unmatched.

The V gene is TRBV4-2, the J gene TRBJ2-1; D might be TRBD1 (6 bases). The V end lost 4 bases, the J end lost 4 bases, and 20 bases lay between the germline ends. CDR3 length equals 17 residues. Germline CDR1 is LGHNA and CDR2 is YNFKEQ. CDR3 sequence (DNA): TGTGCCAGCAGCCGCAACCTCGGGACAACGGCTTACAATGAGCAGTTCTTC. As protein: CASSRNLGTTAYNEQFF.

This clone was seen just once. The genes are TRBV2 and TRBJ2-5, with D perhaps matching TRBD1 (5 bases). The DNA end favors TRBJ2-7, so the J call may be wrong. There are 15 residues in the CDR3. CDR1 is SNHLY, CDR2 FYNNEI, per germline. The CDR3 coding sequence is TGTGCCAGCAGCCACGGACAAGCGAGCTCCTACGAGCAGTACTTC. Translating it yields CASSHGQASSYEQYF.

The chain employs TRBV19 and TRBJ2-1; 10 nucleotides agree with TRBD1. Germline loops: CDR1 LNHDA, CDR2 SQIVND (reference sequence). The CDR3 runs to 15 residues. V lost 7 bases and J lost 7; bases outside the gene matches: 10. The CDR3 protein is CASIKDRGPLNEQFF. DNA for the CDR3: TGTGCCAGTATAAAAGACAGGGGGCCGCTAAATGAGCAGTTCTTC.

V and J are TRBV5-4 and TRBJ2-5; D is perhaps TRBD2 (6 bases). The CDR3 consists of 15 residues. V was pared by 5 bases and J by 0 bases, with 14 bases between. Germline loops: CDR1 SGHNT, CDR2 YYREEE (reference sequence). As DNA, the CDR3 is TGTGCCAGCAGGGTGGCGGGGACGTACCAAGAGACCCAGTACTTC. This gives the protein CASRVAGTYQETQYF. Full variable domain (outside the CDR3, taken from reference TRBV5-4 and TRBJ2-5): ETGVTQSPTHLIKTRGQQVTLRCSSQSGHNTVSWYQQALGQGPQFIFQYYREEENGRGNFPPRFSGLQFPNYSSELNVNALELDDSALYLCASRVAGTYQETQYFGPGTRLLVL.

DNA for the CDR3: TGCGCCAGCAGTAGGGGTGAAGGAAGCTACACCTTC. Translation gives CASSRGEGSYTF. V usage is TRBV5-1 and J usage is TRBJ1-2; TRBD1 might be the D (5 bases). Germline V gives CDR1 SGHRS, CDR2 YFSETQ. Trimming left V 5 bases short and J 9 bases short, with 14 bases between. This CDR3 contains 12 residues.

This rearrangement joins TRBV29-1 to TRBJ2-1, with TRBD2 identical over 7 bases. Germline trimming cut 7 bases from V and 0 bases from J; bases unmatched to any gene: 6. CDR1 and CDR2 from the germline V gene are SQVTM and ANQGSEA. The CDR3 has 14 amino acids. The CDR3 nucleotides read TGCAGCGGGGGGAGGGTTAGCTCCTACAATGAGCAGTTCTTC. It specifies CSGGRVSSYNEQFF.

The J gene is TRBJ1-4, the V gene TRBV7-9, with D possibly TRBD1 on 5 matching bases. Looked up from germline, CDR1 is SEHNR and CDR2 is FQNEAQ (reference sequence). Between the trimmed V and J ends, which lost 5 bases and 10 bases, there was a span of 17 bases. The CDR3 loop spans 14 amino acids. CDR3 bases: TGTGCCAGCAGCCCATGGGGGGAGGAAGGAAAACTGTTTTTT. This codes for CASSPWGEEGKLFF.

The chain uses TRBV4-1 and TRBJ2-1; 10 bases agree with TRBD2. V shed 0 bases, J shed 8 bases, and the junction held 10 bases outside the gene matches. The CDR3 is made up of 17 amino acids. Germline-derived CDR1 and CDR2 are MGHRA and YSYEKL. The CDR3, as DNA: TGCGCCAGCAGCCAAGATCGGAATAGCGGGAGGTTCGATGAGCAGTTCTTC. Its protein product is CASSQDRNSGRFDEQFF.

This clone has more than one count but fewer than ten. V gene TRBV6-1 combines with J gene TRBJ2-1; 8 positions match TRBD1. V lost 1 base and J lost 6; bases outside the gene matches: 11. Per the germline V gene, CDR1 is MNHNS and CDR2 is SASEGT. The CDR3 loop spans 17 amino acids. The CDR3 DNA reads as TGTGCCAGCAGTGAAGGAGTTCGGGACAGGAGACCCAATGAGCAGTTCTTC. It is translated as CASSEGVRDRRPNEQFF.

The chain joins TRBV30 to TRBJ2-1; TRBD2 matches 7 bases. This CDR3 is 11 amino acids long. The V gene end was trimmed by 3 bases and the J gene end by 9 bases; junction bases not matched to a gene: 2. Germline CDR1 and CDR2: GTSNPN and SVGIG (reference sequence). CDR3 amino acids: CAWRGGFEQFF. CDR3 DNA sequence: TGTGCCTGGAGGGGGGGGTTTGAGCAGTTCTTC.

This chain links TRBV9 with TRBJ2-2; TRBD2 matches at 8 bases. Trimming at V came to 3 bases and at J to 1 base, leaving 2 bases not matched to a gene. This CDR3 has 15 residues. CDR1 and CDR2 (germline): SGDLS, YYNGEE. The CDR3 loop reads CASSASGGNTGELFF. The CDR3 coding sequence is TGTGCCAGCAGCGCCAGCGGGGGGAACACCGGGGAGCTGTTTTTT. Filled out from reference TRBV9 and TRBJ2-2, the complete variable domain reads DSGVTQTPKHLITATGQRVTLRCSPRSGDLSVYWYQQSLDQGLQFLIQYYNGEERAKGNILERFSAQQFPDLHSELNLSSLELGDSALYFCASSASGGNTGELFFGEGSRLTVL.

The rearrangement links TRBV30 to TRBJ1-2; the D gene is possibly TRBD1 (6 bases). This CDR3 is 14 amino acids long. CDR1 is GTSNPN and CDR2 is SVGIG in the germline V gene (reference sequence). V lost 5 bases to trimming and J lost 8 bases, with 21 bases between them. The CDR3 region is CAWGKAGTSRGYTF. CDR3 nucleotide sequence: TGTGCCTGGGGCAAGGCCGGGACATCTCGCGGCTACACCTTC.

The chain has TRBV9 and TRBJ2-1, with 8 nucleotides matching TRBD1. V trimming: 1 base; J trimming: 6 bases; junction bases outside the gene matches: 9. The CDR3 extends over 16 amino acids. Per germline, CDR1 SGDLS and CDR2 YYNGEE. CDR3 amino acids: CASSVTVDDRGNEQFF. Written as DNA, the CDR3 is TGTGCCAGCAGCGTAACGGTCGATGACAGGGGCAATGAGCAGTTCTTC.